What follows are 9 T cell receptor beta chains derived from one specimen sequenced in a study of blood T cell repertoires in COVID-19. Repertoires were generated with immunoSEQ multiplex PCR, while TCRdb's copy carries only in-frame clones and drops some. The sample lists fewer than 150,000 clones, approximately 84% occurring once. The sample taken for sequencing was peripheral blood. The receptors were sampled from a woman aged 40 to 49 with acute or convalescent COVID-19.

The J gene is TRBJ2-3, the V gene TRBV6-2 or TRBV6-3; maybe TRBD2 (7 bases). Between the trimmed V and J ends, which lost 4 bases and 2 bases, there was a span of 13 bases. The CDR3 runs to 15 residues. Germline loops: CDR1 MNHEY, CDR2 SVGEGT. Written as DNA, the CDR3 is TGTGCCAGCAGTTTGTCGGGGGGCCTCACAGATACGCAGTATTTT. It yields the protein CASSLSGGLTDTQYF.

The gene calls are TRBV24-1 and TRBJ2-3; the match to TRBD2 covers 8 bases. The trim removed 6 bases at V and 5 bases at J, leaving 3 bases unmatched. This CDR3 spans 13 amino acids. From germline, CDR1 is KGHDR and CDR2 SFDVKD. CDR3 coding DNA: TGTGCCACCAGTCGCGCGGGGGGAGATACGCAGTATTTT. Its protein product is CATSRAGGDTQYF.

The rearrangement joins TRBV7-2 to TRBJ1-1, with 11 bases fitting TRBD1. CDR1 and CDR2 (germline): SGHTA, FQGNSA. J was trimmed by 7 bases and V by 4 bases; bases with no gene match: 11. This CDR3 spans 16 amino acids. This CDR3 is CASSSVTKDRGREAFF. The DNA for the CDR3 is TGTGCCAGCAGCTCAGTGACTAAGGACAGGGGGCGTGAAGCTTTCTTT.

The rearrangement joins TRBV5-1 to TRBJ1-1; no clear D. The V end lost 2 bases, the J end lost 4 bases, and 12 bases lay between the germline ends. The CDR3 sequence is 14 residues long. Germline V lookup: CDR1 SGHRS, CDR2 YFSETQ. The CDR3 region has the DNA TGCGCCAGCAGCTTCAGCGGAGTTACCACTGAAGCTTTCTTT. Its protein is CASSFSGVTTEAFF.

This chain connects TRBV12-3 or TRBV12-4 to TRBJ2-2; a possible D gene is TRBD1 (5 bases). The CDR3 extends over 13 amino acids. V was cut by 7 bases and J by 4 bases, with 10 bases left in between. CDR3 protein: CASNPRVTGELFF. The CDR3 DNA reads TGTGCCAGCAACCCCAGGGTCACCGGGGAGCTGTTTTTT.

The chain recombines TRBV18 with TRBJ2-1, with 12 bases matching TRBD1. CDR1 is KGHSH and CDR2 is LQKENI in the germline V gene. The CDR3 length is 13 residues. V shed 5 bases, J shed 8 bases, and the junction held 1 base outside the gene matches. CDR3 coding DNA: TGTGCCAGCTCAGGGACAGGGGGCGATGAGCAGTTCTTC. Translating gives CASSGTGGDEQFF.

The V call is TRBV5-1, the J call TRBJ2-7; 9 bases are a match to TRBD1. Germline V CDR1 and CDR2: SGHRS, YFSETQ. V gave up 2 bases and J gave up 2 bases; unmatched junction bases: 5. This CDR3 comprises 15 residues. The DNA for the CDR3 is TGCGCCAGCAGCTTTAACCGGGACAGGGCCTACGAGCAGTACTTC. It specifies CASSFNRDRAYEQYF.

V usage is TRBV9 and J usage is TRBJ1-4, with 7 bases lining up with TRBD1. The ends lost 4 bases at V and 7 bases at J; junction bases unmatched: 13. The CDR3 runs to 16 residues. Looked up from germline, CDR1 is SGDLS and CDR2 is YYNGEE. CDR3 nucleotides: TGTGCCAGCAGCTCCCGGACAGGATTGGGTAGTGAAAAACTGTTTTTT. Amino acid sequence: CASSSRTGLGSEKLFF.

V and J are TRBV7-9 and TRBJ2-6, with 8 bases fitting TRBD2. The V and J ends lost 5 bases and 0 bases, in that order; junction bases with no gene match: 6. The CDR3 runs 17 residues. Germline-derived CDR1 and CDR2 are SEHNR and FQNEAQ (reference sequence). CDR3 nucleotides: TGTGCCAGCAGCCGATCGGGACTAGGCTCTGGGGCCAACGTCCTGACTTTC. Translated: CASSRSGLGSGANVLTF.